These T cell receptor beta chains were read from a single sample in a study of blood T cell repertoires in COVID-19. Measured with immunoSEQ multiplex PCR; TCRdb has only the in-frame clones, and not every one. The repertoire consists of roughly 95,000 clones, with 82% occurring once and the leading ten covering around a sixth. The sequenced sample was peripheral blood. The receptor source for this set is a man older than 75 with acute or convalescent COVID-19. Both conserved end residues are trimmed from each CDR3. D genes are given only for firm matches.

d_call v_call cdr3_length cdr3_aa
. TRBV30 10 AWGGGGYEQY
TRBD1 TRBV28 17 ASRTSVGLGQGSQETQY
. TRBV11-2 13 ASSLSGAGNSPLH
. TRBV5-5 10 ASSSGAPEAF
TRBD1 TRBV7-8 13 ASSLPRGRGYEQY
. TRBV7-2 12 ASSPVEGKNIQY
TRBD2 TRBV4-1 15 ASSPRSSGGPSDTQY
TRBD2 TRBV9 14 ASSWTSGDSSYEQY
. TRBV7-9 14 ASSFPHGTTNYEQY
. TRBV7-2 15 ASSPPAGQTSTDTQY
. TRBV12-5 10 ASGLPGNTQY